This TCR beta chain was recorded in a study of T cell changes during pregnancy in multiple sclerosis. Germline assignment: CDR1 SGHRS and CDR2 YFSETQ. Deletions cut 8 bases from V and 2 bases from J, with 15 bases between. This CDR3 has 14 residues. Repertoires were generated with immunoSEQ multiplex PCR, while TCRdb's copy carries only in-frame clones and drops some. The sample has tens of thousands of clones, just over 90% seen once; the top ten hold approximately 0.75%. Sequencing was performed on peripheral blood, taken in the second trimester of pregnancy. The chain links TRBV5-1 to TRBJ2-3; a weak D match, TRBD1 (6 bases). The origin of this receptor is a female donor in good health, enrolled as a control in a pregnancy study. The CDR3 coding sequence is TGCGCCAGTAACCGACAGGACTTCACAGATACGCAGTATTTT. This codes for CASNRQDFTDTQYF.